The 8 T cell receptor beta chains below were found in one sample sequenced in a study of tumor-infiltrating lymphocytes in oesophageal squamous cell carcinoma. TCRdb re-analysed the PCR reads in MiXCR, keeping a single row per CDR3 protein. Of approximately 22,000 distinct CDR3 sequences listed, approximately 34% were seen once; the top ten hold approximately 19%. Sequenced sample: esophageal tumor tissue. Receptors were obtained from a female donor with esophageal squamous cell carcinoma.

This clonotype showed up many times. The chain combines TRBV6-1 with TRBJ2-2, with 16 bases aligning to TRBD2. In germline, CDR1 is MNHNS, CDR2 SASEGT. This CDR3 comprises 17 residues. V shed 8 bases, J shed 5 bases, and the junction held 8 bases outside the gene matches. In DNA form, the CDR3 reads TGTGCCAGCGGGACTAGCGGGAGGGTCTGGGGTACCGGGGAGCTGTTTTTT. Its protein is CASGTSGRVWGTGELFF.

Comment on this clonotype: Just one base apart from a much larger clone, this may be a read error. The CDR3 sequence is CASSHTWGNEQYF. CDR3 nucleotides: TGTGCCAGCAGCCATACGTGGGGGAATGAGCAGTACTTC. The genes are TRBV7-2 and TRBJ2-3; D tentatively reads TRBD1 or TRBD2 (5 bases each). The J call may be faulty, since TRBJ2-7 better matches the DNA end. Germline CDR1 is SGHTA and CDR2 is FQGNSA. The length of the CDR3 is 13 residues.

The rearrangement uses TRBV5-1 and TRBJ2-7; 8 bases fit TRBD2. The CDR3 covers 14 residues. Trimming cost V 4 bases and J 2 bases; bases outside gene matches: 5. The V gene's germline CDR1 is SGHRS and CDR2 YFSETQ. The CDR3 DNA reads TGCGCCAGCAGCCCGACACTAGCGGCCTACGAGCAGTACTTC. Translating it yields CASSPTLAAYEQYF.

Notes on this clonotype: The CDR3 carries no conserved terminal phenylalanine or tryptophan, so it likely arises from a read error. It is unclear where the CDR3 begins or ends on the DNA, so no DNA is shown, and the CDR3 is as TCRdb lists it. This rearrangement joins TRBV6-1 to TRBJ2-1; the table's D call of TRBD1 was not tested on the DNA. Germline CDR1 MNHNS, CDR2 SASEGT. The CDR3 has 17 residues if both end residues are counted. CDR3 residues: CASSPRDPSVSGYTFGS.

This rearrangement joins TRBV7-9 to TRBJ2-1; possibly TRBD2 for D (5 bases). Germline CDR1 and CDR2: SEHNR and FQNEAQ (reference sequence). The V end was cut by 1 base, the J end by 2 bases, with 9 bases between. This CDR3 contains 15 residues. The CDR3 reads CASSLDSGPYNEQFF. The DNA for the CDR3 is TGTGCCAGCAGCTTAGACAGCGGACCCTACAATGAGCAGTTCTTC.

This clonotype was observed at least ten times. The chain employs TRBV28 and TRBJ2-1; a possible D gene is TRBD2 (6 bases). The DNA matches TRBJ2-7 better at its end, which makes the J call doubtful. The CDR3 is made up of 14 amino acids. CDR1 MDHEN and CDR2 SYDVKM come from the germline V gene. The CDR3 reads CASSPLGLRSEQYF. CDR3 sequence (DNA): TGTGCCAGCAGTCCCCTGGGACTTCGGAGCGAGCAGTACTTC.

In its sample, this clonotype ranks as medium-sized. The J gene is TRBJ2-5, the V gene TRBV7-8, with D perhaps TRBD1 or TRBD2 (5 bases each). The length of the CDR3 is 14 residues. V was pared by 1 base and J by 3 bases, with 9 bases between. Per the germline V gene, CDR1 is SGHVS and CDR2 is FQNEAQ. This CDR3 is CASSLVLGEETQYF. The CDR3 nucleotides read TGTGCCAGCAGCTTAGTTCTGGGGGAAGAGACCCAGTACTTC.

This sequence joins TRBV12-3 or TRBV12-4 and TRBJ2-5; 14 bases line up with TRBD2. J was trimmed by 4 bases and V by 7 bases; bases with no gene match: 8. The CDR3 is 16 amino acids. CDR3 bases: TGTGCCAGCAACTTCGGGACTAGCGGGAGCACAGAGACCCAGTACTTC. As protein: CASNFGTSGSTETQYF.